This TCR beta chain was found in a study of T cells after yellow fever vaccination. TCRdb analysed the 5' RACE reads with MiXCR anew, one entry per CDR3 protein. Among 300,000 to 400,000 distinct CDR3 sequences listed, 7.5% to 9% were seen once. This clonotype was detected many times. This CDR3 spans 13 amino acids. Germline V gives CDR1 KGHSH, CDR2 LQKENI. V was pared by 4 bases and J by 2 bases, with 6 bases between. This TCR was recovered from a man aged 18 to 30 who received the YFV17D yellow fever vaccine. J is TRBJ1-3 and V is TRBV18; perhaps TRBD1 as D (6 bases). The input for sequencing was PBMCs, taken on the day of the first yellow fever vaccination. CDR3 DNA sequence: TGTGCCAGCTCACGGGACACTGGAAACACCATATATTTT. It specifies CASSRDTGNTIYF.